The sequence of this T cell receptor beta chain was determined in a study of blood T cell repertoires in COVID-19 (dated by TCRdb to about 2020). In terms of the full investigation: Samples from collaborators originated in the United States, Italy and Spain and spanned both the acute and convalescent phases of COVID-19. The material from the prospective study consisted of cDNA or gDNA derived from T cells, B-cell-depleted T cells, or PBMCs. Deeply sampled blood TCRbeta repertoires from subjects exposed to, actively infected with, or recovered from COVID-19 were included in the dataset. The repertoires were made available in a free public database intended to serve as a resource for research on the immune response to SARS-CoV-2. Samples came from the ongoing ImmuneRACE study (first 160 participants) plus 1,254 subjects from 6 global collaborators. Nearly every sample came with metadata listing a de-identified subject ID, COVID-19 status, age in years and sex. Where available, HLA class I and class II types were taken from metadata supplied by the sample provider and were not determined by assay-based typing.

The CDR3 numbers 16 residues from cysteine through phenylalanine. This entry keeps only the CDR3 DNA: 48 bases, framed from base 1. Trimming takes 3 bases off V and 3 bases off J; junction bases not matched to a gene: 4. CDR1 and CDR2 are read off the germline V gene as KGHDR and SFDVKD. TCRbeta CDR3 regions were amplified from genomic DNA by means of the immunoSEQ Assay, a bias-controlled multiplex PCR. Per the original workflow: The number of nucleated cells in each sample was estimated by amplification of reference gene primers within the assay. To quantify the absolute abundance of each unique TCRbeta CDR3 rearrangement, sequence reads were collapsed and filtered. For each sample, productive Simpson clonality was calculated by taking the square root of Simpson's diversity index across productive rearrangements. This is the immuneACCESS table as TCRdb keeps it, with only in-frame sequences that have V and J called. A part of the clones is gone; compared with another copy, unresolved V genes explain less than half, and the rest is unexplained. D and trimming come from the DNA, and the V and J calls and clone size come from that table. The sample table contains tens of thousands of clones; only one count was recorded for approximately 87% of them. Clones ranked in the top ten supply about 6.3% of the sample.

In the case of this clone: Its specific antigen is unknown. There are no base qualities to consult, and no much larger clone falls within one base.

Each collaborating institution followed its own protocols to collect whole blood in K2EDTA tubes. For TCRbeta analysis, collaborators shipped samples as frozen whole blood, isolated PBMCs, or DNA extracted from either of those sample types. Summary of the overall study and its limitations: How much clinical and demographic metadata was included differed by source and by participant, and the metadata was provided uncurated.

Recombination joined TRBV24-1 with TRBJ2-2; 9 central bases correspond to TRBD1. Sequencing input: peripheral blood. This TCR was sampled from a man aged 55 to 70 with acute or convalescent COVID-19. CDR3 reads: CATSDVQGADTGELFF. The DNA reads TGTGCCACCAGTGATGTACAGGGGGCCGACACCGGGGAGCTGTTTTTT.